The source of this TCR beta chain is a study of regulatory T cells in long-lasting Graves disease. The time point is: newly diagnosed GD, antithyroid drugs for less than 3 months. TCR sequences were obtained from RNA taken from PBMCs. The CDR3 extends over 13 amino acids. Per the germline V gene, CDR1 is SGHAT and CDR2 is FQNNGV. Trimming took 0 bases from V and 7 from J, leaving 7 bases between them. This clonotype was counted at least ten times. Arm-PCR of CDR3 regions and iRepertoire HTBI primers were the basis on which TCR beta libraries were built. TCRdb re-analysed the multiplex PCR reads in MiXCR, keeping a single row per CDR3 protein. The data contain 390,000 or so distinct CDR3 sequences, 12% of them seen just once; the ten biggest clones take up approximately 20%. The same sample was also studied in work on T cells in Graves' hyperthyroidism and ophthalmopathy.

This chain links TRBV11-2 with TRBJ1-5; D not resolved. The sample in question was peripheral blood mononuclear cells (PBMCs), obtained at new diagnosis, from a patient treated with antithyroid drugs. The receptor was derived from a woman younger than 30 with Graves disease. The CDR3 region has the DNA TGTGCCAGCAGCTTAGATGCTTACCAGCCCCAGCATTTT. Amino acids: CASSLDAYQPQHF.